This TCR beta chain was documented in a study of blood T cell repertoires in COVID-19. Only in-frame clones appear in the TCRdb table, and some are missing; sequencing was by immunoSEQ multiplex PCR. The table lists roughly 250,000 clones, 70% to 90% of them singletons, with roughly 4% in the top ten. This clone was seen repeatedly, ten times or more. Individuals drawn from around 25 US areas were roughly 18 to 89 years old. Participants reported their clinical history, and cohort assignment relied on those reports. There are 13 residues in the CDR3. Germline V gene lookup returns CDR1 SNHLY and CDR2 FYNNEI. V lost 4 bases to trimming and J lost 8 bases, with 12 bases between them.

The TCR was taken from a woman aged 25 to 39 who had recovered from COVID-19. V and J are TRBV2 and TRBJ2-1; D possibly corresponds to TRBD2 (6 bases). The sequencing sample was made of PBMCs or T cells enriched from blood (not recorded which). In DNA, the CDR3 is TGTGCCAGCAGTGTCTCCGGGGGAGATGAGCAGTTCTTC. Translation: CASSVSGGDEQFF.